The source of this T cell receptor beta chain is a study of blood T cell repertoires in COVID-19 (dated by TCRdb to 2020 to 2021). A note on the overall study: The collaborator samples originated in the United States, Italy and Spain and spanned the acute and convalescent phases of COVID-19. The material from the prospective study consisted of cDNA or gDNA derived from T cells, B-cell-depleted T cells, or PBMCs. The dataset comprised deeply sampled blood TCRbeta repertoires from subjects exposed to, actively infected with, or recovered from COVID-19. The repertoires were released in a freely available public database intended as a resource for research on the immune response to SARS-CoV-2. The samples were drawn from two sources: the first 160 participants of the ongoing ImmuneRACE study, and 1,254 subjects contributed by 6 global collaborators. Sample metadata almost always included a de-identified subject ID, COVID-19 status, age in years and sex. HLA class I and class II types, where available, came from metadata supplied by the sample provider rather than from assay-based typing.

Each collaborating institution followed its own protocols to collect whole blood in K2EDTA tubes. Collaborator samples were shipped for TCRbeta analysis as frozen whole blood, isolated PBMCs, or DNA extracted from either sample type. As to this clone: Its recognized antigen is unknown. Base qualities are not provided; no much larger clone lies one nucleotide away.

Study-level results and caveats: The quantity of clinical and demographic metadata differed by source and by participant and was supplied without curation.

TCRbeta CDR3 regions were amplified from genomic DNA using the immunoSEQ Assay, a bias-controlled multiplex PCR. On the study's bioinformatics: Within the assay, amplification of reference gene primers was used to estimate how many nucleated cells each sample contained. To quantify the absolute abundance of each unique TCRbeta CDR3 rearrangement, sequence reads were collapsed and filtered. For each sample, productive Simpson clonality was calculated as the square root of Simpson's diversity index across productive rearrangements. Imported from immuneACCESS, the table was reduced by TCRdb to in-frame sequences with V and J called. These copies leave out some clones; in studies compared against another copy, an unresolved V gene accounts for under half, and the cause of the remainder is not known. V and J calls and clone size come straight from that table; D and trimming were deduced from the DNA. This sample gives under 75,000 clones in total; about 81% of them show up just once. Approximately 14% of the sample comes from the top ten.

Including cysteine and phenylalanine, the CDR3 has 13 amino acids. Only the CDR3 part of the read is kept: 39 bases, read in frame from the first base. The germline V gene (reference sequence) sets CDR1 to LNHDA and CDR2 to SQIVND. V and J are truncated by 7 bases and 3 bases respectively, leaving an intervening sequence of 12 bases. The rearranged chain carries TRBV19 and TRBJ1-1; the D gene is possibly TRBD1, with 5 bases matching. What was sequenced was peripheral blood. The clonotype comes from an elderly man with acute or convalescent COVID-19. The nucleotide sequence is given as TGTGCCAGTACCGGGGGGGTGGACACTGAAGCTTTCTTT. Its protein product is CASTGGVDTEAFF.